Reported below is one T cell receptor beta chain. Specified time point: cycle 4 day 1 (C4D1), after 5 to 7 weeks of nivolumab. Following autologous stem cell transplantation, relapse occurred in every patient, and exposure to brentuximab vedotin varied. By magnetic negative selection, CD4+ T cells were purified from thawed PBMCs. The data belong to a study of PD-1 blockade in classical Hodgkin lymphoma. This CDR3 is built from 18 residues. V was clipped by 1 base and J by 2 bases, with 15 bases between them. CDR1 is SGHTA, CDR2 FQGNSA, per germline. Clones were read by immunoSEQ multiplex PCR, and TCRdb kept only the in-frame ones, dropping some. The table records 27,000 or so clones, roughly 85% of them present only once.

The sequencing here drew on CD4+ T cells from blood, taken before the fourth cycle of nivolumab. This clonotype was obtained from a human donor with classical Hodgkin lymphoma. The V call is TRBV7-2, the J call TRBJ2-6; D may correspond to TRBD1 or TRBD2 (5 bases each). The CDR3 DNA is TGTGCCAGCAGCTTAGATCGGCCTAGCAGGGCTGGGGCCAACGTCCTGACTTTC. Translating it yields CASSLDRPSRAGANVLTF.